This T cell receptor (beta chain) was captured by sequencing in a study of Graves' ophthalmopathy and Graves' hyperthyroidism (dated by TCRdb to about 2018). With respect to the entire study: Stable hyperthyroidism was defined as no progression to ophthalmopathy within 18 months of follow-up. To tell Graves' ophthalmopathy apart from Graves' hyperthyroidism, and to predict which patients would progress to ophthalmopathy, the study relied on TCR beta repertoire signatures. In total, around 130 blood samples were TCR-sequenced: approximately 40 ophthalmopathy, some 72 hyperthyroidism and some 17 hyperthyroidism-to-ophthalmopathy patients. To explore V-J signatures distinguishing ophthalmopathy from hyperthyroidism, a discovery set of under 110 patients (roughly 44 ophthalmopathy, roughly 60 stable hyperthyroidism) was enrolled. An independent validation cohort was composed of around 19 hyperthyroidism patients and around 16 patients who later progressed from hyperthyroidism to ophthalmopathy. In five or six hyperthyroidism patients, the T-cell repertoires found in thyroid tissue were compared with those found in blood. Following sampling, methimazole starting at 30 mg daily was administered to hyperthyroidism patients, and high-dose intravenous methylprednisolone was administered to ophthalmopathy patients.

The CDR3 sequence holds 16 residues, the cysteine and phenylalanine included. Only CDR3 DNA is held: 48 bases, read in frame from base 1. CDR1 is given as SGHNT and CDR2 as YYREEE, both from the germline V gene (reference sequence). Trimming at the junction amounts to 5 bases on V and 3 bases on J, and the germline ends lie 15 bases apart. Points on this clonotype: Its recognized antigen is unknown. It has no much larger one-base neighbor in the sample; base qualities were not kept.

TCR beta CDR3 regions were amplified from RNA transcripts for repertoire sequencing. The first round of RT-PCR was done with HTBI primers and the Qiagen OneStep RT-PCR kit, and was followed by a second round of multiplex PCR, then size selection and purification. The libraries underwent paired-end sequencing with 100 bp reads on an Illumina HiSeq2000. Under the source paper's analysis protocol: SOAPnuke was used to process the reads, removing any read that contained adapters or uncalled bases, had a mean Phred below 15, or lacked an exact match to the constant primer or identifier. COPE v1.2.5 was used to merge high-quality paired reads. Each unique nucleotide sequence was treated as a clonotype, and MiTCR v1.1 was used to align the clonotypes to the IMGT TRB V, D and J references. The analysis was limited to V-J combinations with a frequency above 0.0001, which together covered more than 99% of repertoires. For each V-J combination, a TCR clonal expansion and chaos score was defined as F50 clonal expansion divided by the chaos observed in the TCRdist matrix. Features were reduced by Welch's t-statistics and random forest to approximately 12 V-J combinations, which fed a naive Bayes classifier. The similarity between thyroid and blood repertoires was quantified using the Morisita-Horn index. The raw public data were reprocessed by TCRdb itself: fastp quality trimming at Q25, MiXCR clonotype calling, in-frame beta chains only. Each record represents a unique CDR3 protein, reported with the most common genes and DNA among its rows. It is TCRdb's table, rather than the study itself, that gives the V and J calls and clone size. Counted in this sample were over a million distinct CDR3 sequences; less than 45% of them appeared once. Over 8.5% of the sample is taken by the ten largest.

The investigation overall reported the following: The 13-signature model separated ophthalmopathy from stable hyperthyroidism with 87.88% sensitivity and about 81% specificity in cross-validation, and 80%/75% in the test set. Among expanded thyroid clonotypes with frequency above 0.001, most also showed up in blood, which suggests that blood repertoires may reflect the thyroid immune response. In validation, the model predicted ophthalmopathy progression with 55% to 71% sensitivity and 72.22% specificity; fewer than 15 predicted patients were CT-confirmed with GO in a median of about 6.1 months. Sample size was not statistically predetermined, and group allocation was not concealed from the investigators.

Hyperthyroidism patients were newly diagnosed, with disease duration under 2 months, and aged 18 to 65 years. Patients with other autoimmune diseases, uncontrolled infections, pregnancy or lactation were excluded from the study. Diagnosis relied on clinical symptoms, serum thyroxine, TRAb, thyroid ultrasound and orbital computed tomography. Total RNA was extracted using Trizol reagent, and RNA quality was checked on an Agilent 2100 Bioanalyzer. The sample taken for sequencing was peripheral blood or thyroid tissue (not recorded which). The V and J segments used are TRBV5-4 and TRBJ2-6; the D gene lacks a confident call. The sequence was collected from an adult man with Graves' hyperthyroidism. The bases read TGTGCCAGCAGTCGTCAAGGGTCGGGTGGGGCCAACGTCCTGACTTTC. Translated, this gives CASSRQGSGGANVLTF.